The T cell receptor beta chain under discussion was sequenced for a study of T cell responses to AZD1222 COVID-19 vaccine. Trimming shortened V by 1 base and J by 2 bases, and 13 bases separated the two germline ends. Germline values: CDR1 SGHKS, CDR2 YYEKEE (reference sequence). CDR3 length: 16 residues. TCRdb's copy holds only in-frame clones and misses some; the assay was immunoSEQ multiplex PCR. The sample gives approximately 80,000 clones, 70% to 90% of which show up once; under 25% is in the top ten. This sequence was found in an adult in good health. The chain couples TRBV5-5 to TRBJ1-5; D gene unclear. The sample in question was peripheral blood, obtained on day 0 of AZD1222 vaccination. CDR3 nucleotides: TGTGCCAGCAGCTTGTTTTCGGGCAGAGGCAATCAGCCCCAGCATTTT. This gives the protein CASSLFSGRGNQPQHF.